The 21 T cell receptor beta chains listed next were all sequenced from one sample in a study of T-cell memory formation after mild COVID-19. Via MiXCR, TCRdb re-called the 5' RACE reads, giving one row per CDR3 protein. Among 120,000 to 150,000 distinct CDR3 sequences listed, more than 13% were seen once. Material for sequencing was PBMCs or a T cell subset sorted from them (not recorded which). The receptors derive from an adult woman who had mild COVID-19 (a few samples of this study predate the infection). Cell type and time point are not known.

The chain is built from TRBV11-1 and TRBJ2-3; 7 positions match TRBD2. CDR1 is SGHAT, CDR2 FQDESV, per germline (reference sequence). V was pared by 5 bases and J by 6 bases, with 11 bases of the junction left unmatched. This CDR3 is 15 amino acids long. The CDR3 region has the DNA TGTGCCAGCAGCGTACTAGCGACCTATGGTGATACGCAGTATTTT. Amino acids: CASSVLATYGDTQYF.

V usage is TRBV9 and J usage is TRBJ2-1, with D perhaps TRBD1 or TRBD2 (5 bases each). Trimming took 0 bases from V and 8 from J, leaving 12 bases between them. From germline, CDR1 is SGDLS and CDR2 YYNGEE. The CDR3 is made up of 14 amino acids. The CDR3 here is CASSVGDGIHEQFF. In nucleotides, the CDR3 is TGTGCCAGCAGCGTAGGGGACGGGATACATGAGCAGTTCTTC.

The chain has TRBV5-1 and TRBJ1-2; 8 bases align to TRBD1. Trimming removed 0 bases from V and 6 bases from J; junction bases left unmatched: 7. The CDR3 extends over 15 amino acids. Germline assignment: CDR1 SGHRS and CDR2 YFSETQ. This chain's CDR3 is CASSLAGTGEDGYTF. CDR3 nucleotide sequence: TGCGCCAGCAGCTTGGCCGGGACAGGAGAAGATGGCTACACCTTC.

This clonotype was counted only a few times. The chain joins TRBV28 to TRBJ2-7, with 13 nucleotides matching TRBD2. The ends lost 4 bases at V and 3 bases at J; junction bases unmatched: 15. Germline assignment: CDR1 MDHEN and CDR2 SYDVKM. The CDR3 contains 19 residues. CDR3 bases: TGTGCCAGCAGTTCCACTAGCGGGAGGGCCGACCAACGACGCTACGAGCAGTACTTC. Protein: CASSSTSGRADQRRYEQYF.

The CDR3 DNA reads TGTGCCAGCAGTTTATTAGCGGGGGAGGGAGATACGCAGTATTTT. This sequence encodes CASSLLAGEGDTQYF. This chain uses TRBV27 with TRBJ2-3, with 9 bases lining up with TRBD2. V trimming: 1 base; J trimming: 5 bases; junction bases outside the gene matches: 4. In germline, CDR1 is MNHEY, CDR2 SMNVEV (reference sequence). This CDR3 comprises 15 residues.

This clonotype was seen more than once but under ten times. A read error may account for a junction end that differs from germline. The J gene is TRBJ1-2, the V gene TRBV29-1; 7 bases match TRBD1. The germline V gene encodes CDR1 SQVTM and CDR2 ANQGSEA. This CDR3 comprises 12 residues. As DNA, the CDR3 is TGCAGCATTGACAGGGATGAAGGTGGTTACACCTTC. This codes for CSIDRDEGGYTF.

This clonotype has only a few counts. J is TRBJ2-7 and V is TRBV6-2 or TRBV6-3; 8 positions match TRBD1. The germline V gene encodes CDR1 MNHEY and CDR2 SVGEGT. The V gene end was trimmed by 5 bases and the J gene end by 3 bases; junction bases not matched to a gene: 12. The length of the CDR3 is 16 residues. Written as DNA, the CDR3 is TGTGCCAGCAGTCGGCCCCAACGGACAGGGTACTACGAGCAGTACTTC. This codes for CASSRPQRTGYYEQYF.

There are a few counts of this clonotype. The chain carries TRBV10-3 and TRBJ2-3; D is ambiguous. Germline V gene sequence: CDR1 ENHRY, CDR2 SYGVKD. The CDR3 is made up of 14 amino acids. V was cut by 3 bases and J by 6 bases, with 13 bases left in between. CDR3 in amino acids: CAISESDPRDTQYF. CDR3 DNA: TGTGCCATCAGTGAATCTGACCCTAGGGATACGCAGTATTTT.

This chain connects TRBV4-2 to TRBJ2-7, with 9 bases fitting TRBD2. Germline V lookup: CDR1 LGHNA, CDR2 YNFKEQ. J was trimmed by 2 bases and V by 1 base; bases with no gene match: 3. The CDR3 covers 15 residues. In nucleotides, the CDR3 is TGTGCCAGCAGCCAAGCTACTAGCGGGCCCTACGAGCAGTACTTC. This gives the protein CASSQATSGPYEQYF.

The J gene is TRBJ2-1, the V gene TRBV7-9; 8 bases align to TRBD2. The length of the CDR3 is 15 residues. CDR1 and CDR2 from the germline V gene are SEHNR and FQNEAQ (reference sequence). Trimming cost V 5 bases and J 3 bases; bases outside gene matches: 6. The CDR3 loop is CASSAPAGVYNEQFF. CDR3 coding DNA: TGTGCCAGCAGCGCCCCAGCGGGAGTCTACAATGAGCAGTTCTTC.

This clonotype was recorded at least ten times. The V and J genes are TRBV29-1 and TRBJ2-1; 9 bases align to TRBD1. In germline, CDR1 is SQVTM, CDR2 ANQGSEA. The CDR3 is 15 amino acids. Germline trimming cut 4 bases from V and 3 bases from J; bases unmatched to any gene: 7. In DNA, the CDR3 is TGCAGCGTTGCTAGACAGGGGGGGAACTACAATGAGCAGTTCTTC. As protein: CSVARQGGNYNEQFF.

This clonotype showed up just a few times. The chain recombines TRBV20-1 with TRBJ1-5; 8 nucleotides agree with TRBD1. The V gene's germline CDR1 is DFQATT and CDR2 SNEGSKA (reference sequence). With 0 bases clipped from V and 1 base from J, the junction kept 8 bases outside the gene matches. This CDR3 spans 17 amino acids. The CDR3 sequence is CSARDPDRGYSNQPQHF. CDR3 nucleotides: TGCAGTGCTAGAGACCCAGACAGGGGATACAGCAATCAGCCCCAGCATTTT.

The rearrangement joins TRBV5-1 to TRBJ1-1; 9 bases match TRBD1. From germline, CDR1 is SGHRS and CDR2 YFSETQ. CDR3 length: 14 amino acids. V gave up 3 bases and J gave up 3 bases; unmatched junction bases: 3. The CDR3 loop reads CASSWGQGDTEAFF. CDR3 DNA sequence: TGCGCCAGCAGCTGGGGACAGGGAGACACTGAAGCTTTCTTT.

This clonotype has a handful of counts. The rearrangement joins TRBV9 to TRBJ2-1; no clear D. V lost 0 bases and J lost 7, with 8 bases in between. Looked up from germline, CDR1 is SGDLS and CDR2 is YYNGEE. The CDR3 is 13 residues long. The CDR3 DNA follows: TGTGCCAGCAGCGTAGGGTCGAGAAATGAGCAGTTCTTC. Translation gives CASSVGSRNEQFF.

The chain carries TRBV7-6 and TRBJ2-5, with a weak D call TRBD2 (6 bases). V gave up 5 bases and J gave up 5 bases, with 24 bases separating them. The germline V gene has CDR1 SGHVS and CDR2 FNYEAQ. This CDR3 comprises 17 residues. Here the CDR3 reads CASSPHGGGISWETQYF. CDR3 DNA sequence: TGTGCCAGCAGCCCTCACGGTGGGGGGATTTCCTGGGAGACCCAGTACTTC.

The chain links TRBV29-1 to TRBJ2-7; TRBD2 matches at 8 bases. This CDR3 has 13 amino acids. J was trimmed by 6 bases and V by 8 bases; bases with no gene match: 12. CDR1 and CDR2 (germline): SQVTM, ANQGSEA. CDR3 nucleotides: TGCAGCTTTGTCCCAGCGGGAGTAGCCGAGCAGTACTTC. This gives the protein CSFVPAGVAEQYF.

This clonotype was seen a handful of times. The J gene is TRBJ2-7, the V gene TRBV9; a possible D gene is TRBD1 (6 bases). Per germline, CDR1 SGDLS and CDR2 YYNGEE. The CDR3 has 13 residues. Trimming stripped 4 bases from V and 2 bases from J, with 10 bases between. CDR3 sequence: CASSTGQTYEQYF. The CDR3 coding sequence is TGTGCCAGCAGCACAGGGCAAACCTACGAGCAGTACTTC.

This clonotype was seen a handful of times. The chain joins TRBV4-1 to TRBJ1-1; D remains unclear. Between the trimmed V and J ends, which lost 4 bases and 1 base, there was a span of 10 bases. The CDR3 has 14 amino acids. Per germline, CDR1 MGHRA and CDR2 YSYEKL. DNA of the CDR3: TGCGCCAGCAGCCCAACCCACGAGAACACTGAAGCTTTCTTT. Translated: CASSPTHENTEAFF.

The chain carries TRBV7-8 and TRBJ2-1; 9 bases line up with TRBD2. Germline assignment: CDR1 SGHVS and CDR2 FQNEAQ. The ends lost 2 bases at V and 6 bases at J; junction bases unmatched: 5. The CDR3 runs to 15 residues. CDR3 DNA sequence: TGTGCCAGCAGCTTATACGGACTAGCGTCCAATGAGCAGTTCTTC. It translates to CASSLYGLASNEQFF.

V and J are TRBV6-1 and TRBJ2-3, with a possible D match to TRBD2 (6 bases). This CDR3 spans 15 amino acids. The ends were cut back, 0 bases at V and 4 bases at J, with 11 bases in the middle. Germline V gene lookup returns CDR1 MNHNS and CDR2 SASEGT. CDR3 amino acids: CASSEAGGGADTQYF. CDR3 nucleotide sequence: TGTGCCAGCAGTGAAGCGGGGGGAGGTGCAGATACGCAGTATTTT.

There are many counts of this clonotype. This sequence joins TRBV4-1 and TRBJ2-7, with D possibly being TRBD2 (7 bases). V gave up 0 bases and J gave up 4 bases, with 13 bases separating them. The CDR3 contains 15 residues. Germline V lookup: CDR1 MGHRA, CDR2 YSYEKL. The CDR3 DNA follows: TGCGCCAGCAGCCAAGATCTGGGAGGGGGGTACGAGCAGTACTTC. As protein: CASSQDLGGGYEQYF.